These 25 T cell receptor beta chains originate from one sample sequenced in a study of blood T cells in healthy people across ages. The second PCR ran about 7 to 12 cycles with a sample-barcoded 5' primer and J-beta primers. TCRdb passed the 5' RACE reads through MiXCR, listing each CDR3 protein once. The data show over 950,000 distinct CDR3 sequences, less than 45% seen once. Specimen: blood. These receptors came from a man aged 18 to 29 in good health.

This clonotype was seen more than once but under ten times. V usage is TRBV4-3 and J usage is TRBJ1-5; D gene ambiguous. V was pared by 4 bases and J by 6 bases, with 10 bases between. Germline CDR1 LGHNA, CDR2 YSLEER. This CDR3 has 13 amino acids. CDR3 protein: CASSPRTGQPQHF. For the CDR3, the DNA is TGCGCCAGCAGCCCTCGGACCGGTCAGCCCCAGCATTTT.

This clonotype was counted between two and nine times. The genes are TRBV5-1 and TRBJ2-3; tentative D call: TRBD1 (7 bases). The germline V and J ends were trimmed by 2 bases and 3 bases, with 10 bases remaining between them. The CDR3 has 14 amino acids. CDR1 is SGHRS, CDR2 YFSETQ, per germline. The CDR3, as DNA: TGCGCCAGCAGCTTACAGGGGACTACAGATACGCAGTATTTT. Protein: CASSLQGTTDTQYF.

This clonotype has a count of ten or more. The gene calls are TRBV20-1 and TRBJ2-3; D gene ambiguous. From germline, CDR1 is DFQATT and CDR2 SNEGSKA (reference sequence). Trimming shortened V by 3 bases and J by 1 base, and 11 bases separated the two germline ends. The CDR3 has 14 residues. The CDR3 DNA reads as TGCAGTGCTAGGTTCAGGCACGGCACAGATACGCAGTATTTT. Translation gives CSARFRHGTDTQYF.

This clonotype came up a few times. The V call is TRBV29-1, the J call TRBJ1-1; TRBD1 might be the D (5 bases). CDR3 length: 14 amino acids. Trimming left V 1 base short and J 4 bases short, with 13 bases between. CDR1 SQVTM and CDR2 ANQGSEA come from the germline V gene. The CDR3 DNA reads TGCAGCGTTGAAGTTCCGGGGGAATCCACTGAAGCTTTCTTT. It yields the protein CSVEVPGESTEAFF.

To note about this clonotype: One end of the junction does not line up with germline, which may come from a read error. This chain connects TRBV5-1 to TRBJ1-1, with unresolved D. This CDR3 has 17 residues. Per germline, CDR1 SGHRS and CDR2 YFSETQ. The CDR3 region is CASGLERAASLWTEAFF. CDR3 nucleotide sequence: TGCGCCAGCGGCTTGGAACGGGCCGCGAGCTTGTGGACTGAAGCTTTCTTT.

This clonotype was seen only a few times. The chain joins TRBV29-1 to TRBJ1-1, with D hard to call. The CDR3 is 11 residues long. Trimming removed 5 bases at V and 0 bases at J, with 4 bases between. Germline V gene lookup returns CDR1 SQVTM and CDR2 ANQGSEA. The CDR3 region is CSVRLNTEAFF. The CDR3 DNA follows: TGCAGCGTTCGTCTGAACACTGAAGCTTTCTTT.

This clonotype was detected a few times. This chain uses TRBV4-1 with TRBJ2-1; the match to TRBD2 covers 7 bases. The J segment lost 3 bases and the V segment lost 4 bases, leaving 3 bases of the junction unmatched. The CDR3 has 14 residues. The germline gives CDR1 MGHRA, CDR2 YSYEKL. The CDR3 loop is CASSRASGYNEQFF. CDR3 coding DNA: TGCGCCAGCAGCCGGGCTAGCGGCTACAATGAGCAGTTCTTC.

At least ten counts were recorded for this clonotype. The CDR3 bases are TGCAGTGCTACCCCTAGCGACCAGCTGGATACGCAGTATTTT. Amino acid sequence: CSATPSDQLDTQYF. The V gene is TRBV20-1, the J gene TRBJ2-3; maybe TRBD2 (6 bases). The CDR3 spans 14 residues. Germline V lookup: CDR1 DFQATT, CDR2 SNEGSKA (reference sequence). V lost 4 bases and J lost 6, with 17 bases in between.

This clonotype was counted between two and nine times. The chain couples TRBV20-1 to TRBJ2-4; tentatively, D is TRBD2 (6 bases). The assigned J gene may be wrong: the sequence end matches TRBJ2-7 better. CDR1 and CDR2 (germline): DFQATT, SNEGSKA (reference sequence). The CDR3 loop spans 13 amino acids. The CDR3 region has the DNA TGCAGTGCTAGTCGGGGGATTACCTACGAGCAGTACTTC. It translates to CSASRGITYEQYF.

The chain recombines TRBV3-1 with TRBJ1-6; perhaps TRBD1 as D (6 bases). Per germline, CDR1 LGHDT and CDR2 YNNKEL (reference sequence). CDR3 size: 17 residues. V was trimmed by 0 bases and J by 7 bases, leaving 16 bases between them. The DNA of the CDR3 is TGTGCCAGCAGCCAAGATTGGGCAGGGGTGAGGAATTCACCCCTCCACTTT. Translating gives CASSQDWAGVRNSPLHF.

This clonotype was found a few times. The CDR3 is CASSYLDTGELFF. DNA for the CDR3: TGTGCCAGCAGTTACTTGGACACCGGGGAGCTGTTTTTT. The chain has TRBV6-6 and TRBJ2-2; D gene ambiguous. The germline CDR1 and CDR2 sequences are MNHNY and SVGAGI (reference sequence). V lost 1 base, J lost 3 bases, and 3 bases lay in between. The CDR3 contains 13 residues.

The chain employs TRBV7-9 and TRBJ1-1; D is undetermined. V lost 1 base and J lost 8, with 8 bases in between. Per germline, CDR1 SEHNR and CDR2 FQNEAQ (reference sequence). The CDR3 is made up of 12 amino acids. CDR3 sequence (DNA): TGTGCCAGCAGCTTAGTAGGGCGGGAAGCTTTCTTT. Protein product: CASSLVGREAFF.

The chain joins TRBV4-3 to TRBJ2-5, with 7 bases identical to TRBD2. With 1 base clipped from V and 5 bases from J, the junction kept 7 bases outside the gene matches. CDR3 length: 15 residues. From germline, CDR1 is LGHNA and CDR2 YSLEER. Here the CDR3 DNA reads TGCGCCAGCAGCCAAGCAAGGACTAGTGGGGAGACCCAGTACTTC. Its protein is CASSQARTSGETQYF.

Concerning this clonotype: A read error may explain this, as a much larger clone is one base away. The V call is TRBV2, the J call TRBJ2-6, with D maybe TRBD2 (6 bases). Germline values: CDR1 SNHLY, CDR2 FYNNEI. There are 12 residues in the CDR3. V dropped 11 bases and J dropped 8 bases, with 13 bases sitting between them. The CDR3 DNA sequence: TGTGCCGGCGGGGTTGAACCCAACGTCCTGACTTTC. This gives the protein CAGGVEPNVLTF.

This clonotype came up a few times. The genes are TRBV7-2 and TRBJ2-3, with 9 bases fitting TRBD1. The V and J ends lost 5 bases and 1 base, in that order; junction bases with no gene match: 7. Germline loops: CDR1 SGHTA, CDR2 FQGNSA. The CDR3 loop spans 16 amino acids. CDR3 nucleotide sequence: TGTGCCAGCAGCCAATATCGGGACAGGGGCACAGATACGCAGTATTTT. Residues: CASSQYRDRGTDTQYF.

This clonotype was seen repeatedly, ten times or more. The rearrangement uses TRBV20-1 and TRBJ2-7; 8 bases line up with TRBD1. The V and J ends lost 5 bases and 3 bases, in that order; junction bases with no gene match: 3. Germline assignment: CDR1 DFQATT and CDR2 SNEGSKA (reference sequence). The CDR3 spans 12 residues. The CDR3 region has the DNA TGCAGTGCTTCCGGGACAGGCTACGAGCAGTACTTC. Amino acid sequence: CSASGTGYEQYF.

In nucleotides, the CDR3 is TGTGCCAGCAAGATAGCGGGGAACTCCTACGAGCAGTACTTC. This encodes CASKIAGNSYEQYF. This rearrangement joins TRBV21-1 to TRBJ2-7; TRBD2, the table's D call, was not compared with the DNA. TRBV21-1 counts as a pseudogene. This CDR3 region has 14 residues.

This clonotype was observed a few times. The CDR3 reads CAATASGANVLTF. CDR3 nucleotides: TGTGCCGCAACCGCCTCTGGGGCCAACGTCCTGACTTTC. The gene calls are TRBV6-2 or TRBV6-3 and TRBJ2-6; no definite D call. V lost 11 bases to trimming and J lost 0 bases, with 8 bases between them. The CDR3 consists of 13 residues. Germline CDR1 reads MNHEY; CDR2 reads SVGEGT.

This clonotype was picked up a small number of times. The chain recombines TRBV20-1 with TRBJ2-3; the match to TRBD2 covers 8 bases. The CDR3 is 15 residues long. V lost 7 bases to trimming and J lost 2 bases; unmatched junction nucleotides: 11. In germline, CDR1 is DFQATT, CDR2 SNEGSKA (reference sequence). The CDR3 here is CSVSRRGETTDTQYF. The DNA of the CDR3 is TGCAGTGTTAGCCGGCGGGGGGAAACCACAGATACGCAGTATTTT.

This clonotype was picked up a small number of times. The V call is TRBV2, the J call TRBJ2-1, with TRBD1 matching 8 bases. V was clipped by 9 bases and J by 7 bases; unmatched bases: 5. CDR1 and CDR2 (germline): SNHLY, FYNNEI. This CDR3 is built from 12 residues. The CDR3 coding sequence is TGTGCCAGTACGGACAGGGCGAATGAGCAGTTCTTC. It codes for CASTDRANEQFF.

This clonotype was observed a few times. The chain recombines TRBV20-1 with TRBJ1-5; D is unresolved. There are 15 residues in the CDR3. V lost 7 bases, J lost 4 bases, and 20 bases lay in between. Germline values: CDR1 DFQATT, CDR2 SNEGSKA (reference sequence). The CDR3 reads CSVRSYSGWNQPQHF. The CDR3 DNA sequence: TGCAGTGTCAGGAGCTACTCGGGATGGAATCAGCCCCAGCATTTT.

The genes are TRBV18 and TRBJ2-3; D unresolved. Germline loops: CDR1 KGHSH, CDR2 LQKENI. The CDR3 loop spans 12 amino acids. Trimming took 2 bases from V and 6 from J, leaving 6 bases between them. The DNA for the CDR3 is TGTGCCAGCTCACCATCCTGGGATACGCAGTATTTT. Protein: CASSPSWDTQYF.

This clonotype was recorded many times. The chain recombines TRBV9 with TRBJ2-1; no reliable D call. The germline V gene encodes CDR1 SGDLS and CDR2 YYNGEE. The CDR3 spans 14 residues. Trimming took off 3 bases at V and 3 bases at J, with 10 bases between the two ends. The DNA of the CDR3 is TGTGCCAGCAGCGCTGTTAGTAGCTACAATGAGCAGTTCTTC. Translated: CASSAVSSYNEQFF.

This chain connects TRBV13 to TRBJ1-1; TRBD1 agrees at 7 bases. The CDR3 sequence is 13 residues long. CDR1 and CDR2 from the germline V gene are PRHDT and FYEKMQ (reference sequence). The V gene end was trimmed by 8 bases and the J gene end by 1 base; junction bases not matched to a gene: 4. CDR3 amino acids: CASARDRNTEAFF. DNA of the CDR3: TGTGCCAGCGCCCGGGACAGGAACACTGAAGCTTTCTTT.

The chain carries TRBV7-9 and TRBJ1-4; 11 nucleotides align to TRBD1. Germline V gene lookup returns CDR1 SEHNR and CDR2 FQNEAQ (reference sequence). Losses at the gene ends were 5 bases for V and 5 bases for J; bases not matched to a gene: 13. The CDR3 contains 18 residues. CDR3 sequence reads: CASSRSGQGVTANEKLFF. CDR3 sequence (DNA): TGTGCCAGCAGCCGCTCGGGACAGGGGGTCACAGCGAATGAAAAACTGTTTTTT.